Here is one T cell receptor beta chain with its context. J was trimmed by 6 bases and V by 0 bases; bases with no gene match: 8. The CDR3 contains 16 residues. Germline lookup yields CDR1 SGHRS and CDR2 YFSETQ. Repertoires were generated with immunoSEQ multiplex PCR, while TCRdb's copy carries only in-frame clones and drops some. Of 400,000 to 450,000 clones in the sample, approximately 90% were seen once. Enrolment of Seattle patients took place during active infection, and they were followed longitudinally. The sample originates from a study of blood T cell repertoires in COVID-19. About the research overall: COVID-19 samples collected from the United States, Italy and Spain covered acute and convalescent phases. From T cells, B-cell-depleted T cells, or PBMCs came the material, which was cDNA or gDNA.

The rearrangement links TRBV5-1 to TRBJ1-2, with 10 bases identical to TRBD1. Sequenced input: peripheral blood. The receptor was derived from a woman aged 50 to 60 with COVID-19, enrolled during active disease. CDR3 sequence reads: CASSLEPGQGIDGYTF. CDR3 nucleotide sequence: TGCGCCAGCAGCTTGGAGCCGGGACAGGGGATCGATGGCTACACCTTC. Full variable domain (missing parts from reference TRBV5-1 and TRBJ1-2): KAGVTQTPRYLIKTRGQQVTLSCSPISGHRSVSWYQQTPGQGLQFLFEYFSETQRNKGNFPGRFSGRQFSNSRSEMNVSTLELGDSALYLCASSLEPGQGIDGYTFGSGTRLTVV.